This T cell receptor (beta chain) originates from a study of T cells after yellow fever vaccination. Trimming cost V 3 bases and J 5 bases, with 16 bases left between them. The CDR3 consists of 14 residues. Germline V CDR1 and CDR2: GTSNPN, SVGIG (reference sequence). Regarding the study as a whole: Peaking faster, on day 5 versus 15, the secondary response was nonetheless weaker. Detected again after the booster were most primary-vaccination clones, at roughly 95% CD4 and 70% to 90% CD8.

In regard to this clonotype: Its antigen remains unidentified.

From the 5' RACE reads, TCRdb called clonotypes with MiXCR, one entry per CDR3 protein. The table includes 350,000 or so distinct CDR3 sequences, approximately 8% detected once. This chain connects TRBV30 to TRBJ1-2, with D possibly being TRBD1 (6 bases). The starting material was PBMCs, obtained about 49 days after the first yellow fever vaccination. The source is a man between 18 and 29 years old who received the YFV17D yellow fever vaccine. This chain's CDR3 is CAWSRSRGWYGYTF. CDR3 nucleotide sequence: TGTGCCTGGAGCCGATCTAGGGGGTGGTATGGCTACACCTTC.